This is a list of T cell receptor beta chains from one sample in a study of T cell responses to AZD1222 COVID-19 vaccine. Profiling relied on immunoSEQ multiplex PCR, and the TCRdb table lists in-frame clones only, not all of them. The table includes 93,000 or so clones, 91% detected once. Sequencing was performed on peripheral blood, taken on day 0 of AZD1222 vaccination. The receptors shown here come from an adult in good health. Each CDR3 is given with its conserved first and last residue. A D gene is named only where the DNA matches it firmly. A clone size is listed for some rows: how often the clone was seen (once, few, many), or a class if it is expanded.

V gene	D gene	clone size	J gene	CDR3 DNA	CDR3 protein
TRBV5-1	TRBD1	NA	TRBJ2-1	TGCGCCAGCAGCTCGGGACAGGGTTGGAATGAGCAGTTCTTC	CASSSGQGWNEQFF
TRBV6-2/TRBV6-3	NA	few	TRBJ1-5	TGTGCCAGCAGTTACTATTGGGGGCTTGGTGGCAATCAGCCCCAGCATTTT	CASSYYWGLGGNQPQHF
TRBV9	NA	NA	TRBJ1-1	TGTGCCAGCAGCGATTCCCCGTCGGGGGGCACTGAAGCTTTCTTT	CASSDSPSGGTEAFF
TRBV10-2	TRBD2	NA	TRBJ2-5	TGCGCCACCTCCGGGGGGGGAGGTGGGGAGACCCAGTACTTC	CATSGGGGGETQYF
TRBV18	NA	NA	TRBJ2-3	TGTGCCAGCTCACCACCGGTAACAGATACGCAGTATTTT	CASSPPVTDTQYF
TRBV6-2/TRBV6-3	TRBD1	NA	TRBJ1-2	TGTGCCAGCAGTTACTCTTTCCAGGGGGCTGGCTACACCTTC	CASSYSFQGAGYTF
TRBV7-2	TRBD2	once	TRBJ2-2	TGTGCCAGCAGCTCAGGACTAGCGGGAGGTACCGGGGAGCTGTTTTTT	CASSSGLAGGTGELFF
TRBV30	TRBD1	once	TRBJ1-3	TGTGCCTGGAGTTCGATTTTATCAGGGGGCAGTTGGAACACCATATATTTT	CAWSSILSGGSWNTIYF
TRBV27	NA	NA	TRBJ2-6	TGTGCCAGCAGTTTAGTGGGGACATCTGGGGCCAACGTCCTGACTTTC	CASSLVGTSGANVLTF
TRBV14	NA	once	TRBJ1-1	TGTGCCAGCAAGCCAGAGGTGAACACTGAAGCTTTCTTT	CASKPEVNTEAFF
TRBV27	NA	NA	TRBJ1-5	TGTGCCAGCAGTTTCCATGGGGAAAGCAATCAGCCCCAGCATTTT	CASSFHGESNQPQHF
TRBV13	TRBD1	NA	TRBJ1-4	TGTGCCAGCAGCTTAGGGGGACAGCTCTATGAAAAACTGTTTTTT	CASSLGGQLYEKLFF
TRBV4-1	NA	NA	TRBJ1-4	TGCGCCAGCAGCCCCAGGGTGGGGGCGGCTAATGAAAAACTGTTTTTT	CASSPRVGAANEKLFF
TRBV11-1	NA	NA	TRBJ2-7	TGTGCCAGCAGCTTCAGGGAGTCCCAATACGAGCAGTACTTC	CASSFRESQYEQYF
TRBV5-1	NA	NA	TRBJ2-1	TGCGCCAGCAGCTTGGACCAGGACTGGGAGCAGTTCTTC	CASSLDQDWEQFF
TRBV28	NA	NA	TRBJ1-3	TGTGCCAGCAGTTATACAGGACGAAACACCATATATTTT	CASSYTGRNTIYF
TRBV18	NA	NA	TRBJ2-7	TGTGCCAGCTCACCCCGTCGCGGGGTTCGCGACGAGCAGTACTTC	CASSPRRGVRDEQYF
TRBV19	NA	NA	TRBJ1-5	TGTGCCAGTAGTATACAGACGTATAGCAATCAGCCCCAGCATTTT	CASSIQTYSNQPQHF
TRBV30	NA	NA	TRBJ1-3	TGTGCCTGGAGCTCCAATGGAAACACCATATATTTT	CAWSSNGNTIYF
TRBV5-1	NA	NA	TRBJ2-7	TGCGCCAGCAGCTACAACAGCTACGAGCAGTACTTC	CASSYNSYEQYF
TRBV28	TRBD2	NA	TRBJ2-7	TGTGCCAGCAGTTTCATCTATGACGGACTAGGCTCGGGAGAGCAGTACTTC	CASSFIYDGLGSGEQYF
TRBV19	NA	NA	TRBJ2-7	TGTGCCAGTAGTATAAGTGAGAACACAGCCTACGAGCAGTACTTC	CASSISENTAYEQYF
TRBV19	TRBD1	NA	TRBJ1-6	TGTGCCAGTAGCCCGAGGACAGGGCTTAATTCACCCCTCCACTTT	CASSPRTGLNSPLHF
TRBV7-9	NA	NA	TRBJ1-2	TGTGCCAGCAGCTTAACGGGACTGACCTATGGCTACACCTTC	CASSLTGLTYGYTF
TRBV7-2	TRBD2	few	TRBJ2-3	TGTGCCAGCAGCTCCCAAGCGGGGATCATGGATACGCAGTATTTT	CASSSQAGIMDTQYF
TRBV4-1	TRBD2	NA	TRBJ2-7	TGCGCCAGCAGCCTTAGCGGGGGGCCAGGAGAGCAGTACTTC	CASSLSGGPGEQYF
TRBV27	NA	NA	TRBJ2-7	TGTGCCAGCAGCGCCTTTATGAGGACTGCAAACGAGCAGTACTTC	CASSAFMRTANEQYF
TRBV5-1	NA	few	TRBJ2-5	TGCGCCAGCAGCTTGGATGTTGAGACCCAGTACTTC	CASSLDVETQYF
TRBV3-1/TRBV3-2	TRBD1	NA	TRBJ2-2	TGTGCCAGCAGCCAAGCGGGACAGGGGGTTACCGGGGAGCTGTTTTTT	CASSQAGQGVTGELFF
TRBV29-1	NA	NA	TRBJ1-1	TGCAGCGGTAAGTGGGATGAGAACACTGAAGCTTTCTTT	CSGKWDENTEAFF
TRBV7-2	NA	NA	TRBJ1-2	TGTGCCAGCAGCTTGGGGGAAAACTATGGCTACACCTTC	CASSLGENYGYTF
TRBV25-1	TRBD1	NA	TRBJ1-6	TGTGCCAGCAGTGTCGGACAGGGAGATAATTCACCCCTCCACTTT	CASSVGQGDNSPLHF
TRBV19	TRBD1	NA	TRBJ1-5	TGTGCCAGTAACGCTGGGACAGGCTCCAATCAGCCCCAGCATTTT	CASNAGTGSNQPQHF
TRBV7-6	NA	NA	TRBJ2-1	TGTGCCAGCAGCACAGGACCGGGACCCCAACACAATGAGCAGTTCTTC	CASSTGPGPQHNEQFF
TRBV24-1	NA	NA	TRBJ2-2	TGTGCCACCAGTGATTTCGGGACCGGGGAGCTGTTTTTT	CATSDFGTGELFF
TRBV5-1	NA	NA	TRBJ2-3	TGCGCCAGCAGCTCCGCCGGGACAAGGGGAACAGATACGCAGTATTTT	CASSSAGTRGTDTQYF
TRBV7-2	TRBD1	NA	TRBJ1-1	TGTGCCAGCAGCCCCGGGACAGTGAACACTGAAGCTTTCTTT	CASSPGTVNTEAFF
TRBV28	NA	NA	TRBJ2-7	TGTGCCAGCAGTCCTGCTAGCGTCTCCTACGAGCAGTACTTC	CASSPASVSYEQYF
TRBV14	NA	NA	TRBJ1-2	TGTGCCAGCAGCCAAGTCCCCGGGAGCTATGGCTACACCTTC	CASSQVPGSYGYTF
TRBV10-3	NA	once	TRBJ2-3	TGTGCCATCAGCGCGGGGACAGATACGCAGTATTTT	CAISAGTDTQYF
TRBV5-4	NA	NA	TRBJ2-7	TGTGCCAGCAGCTTGGGGGGATCGAGTCCAAGCTCCTACGAGCAGTACTTC	CASSLGGSSPSSYEQYF